Presented here are 21 T cell receptor beta chains from one specimen sequenced in a study of blood T cells in healthy people across ages. Through a sample-barcoded 5' primer and a J-beta primer mix, a second PCR was run for about 6 to 11 cycles. TCRdb used MiXCR to reprocess the 5' RACE reads, holding one entry per CDR3 protein. The sample records fewer than 900,000 distinct CDR3 sequences, approximately 49% being singletons. The source material was blood. The source is a woman in her fifties or sixties in good health.

The V gene is TRBV5-4, the J gene TRBJ2-7, with 7 bases matching TRBD2. CDR3 length: 12 amino acids. The germline gives CDR1 SGHNT, CDR2 YYREEE (reference sequence). Germline trimming cut 7 bases from V and 7 bases from J; bases unmatched to any gene: 8. CDR3 bases: TGTGCCAGCGGGAGGGCCTTGGAAGAGCAGTACTTC. It yields the protein CASGRALEEQYF. Full variable domain (outside the CDR3, taken from reference TRBV5-4 and TRBJ2-7): ETGVTQSPTHLIKTRGQQVTLRCSSQSGHNTVSWYQQALGQGPQFIFQYYREEENGRGNFPPRFSGLQFPNYSSELNVNALELDDSALYLCASGRALEEQYFGPGTRLTVT.

J is TRBJ2-3 and V is TRBV28, with a possible D match to TRBD1 (6 bases). The V gene's germline CDR1 is MDHEN and CDR2 SYDVKM. The CDR3 is made up of 14 amino acids. V gave up 4 bases and J gave up 2 bases, with 10 bases separating them. CDR3 region: CASSSRTATDTQYF. The CDR3 nucleotides are TGTGCCAGCAGTTCACGGACAGCCACAGATACGCAGTATTTT.

This clonotype was picked up a small number of times. The chain employs TRBV11-2 and TRBJ2-1; weak D call: TRBD2 (6 bases). The CDR3 totals 17 residues. Germline V gives CDR1 SGHAT, CDR2 FQNNGV. V lost 4 bases, J lost 1 base, and 17 bases lay in between. This chain's CDR3 is CASSSPIGGKSYNEQFF. The CDR3 coding sequence is TGTGCCAGCAGCTCCCCTATTGGGGGGAAGTCCTACAATGAGCAGTTCTTC. Variable domain in full (rest from reference TRBV11-2 and TRBJ2-1): EAGVAQSPRYKIIEKRQSVAFWCNPISGHATLYWYQQILGQGPKLLIQFQNNGVVDDSQLPKDRFSAERLKGVDSTLKIQPAKLEDSAVYLCASSSPIGGKSYNEQFFGPGTRLTVL.

The chain carries TRBV7-8 and TRBJ2-5; D may correspond to TRBD1 or TRBD2 (7 bases each). The V end lost 0 bases, the J end lost 11 bases, and 34 bases lay between the germline ends. The CDR3 totals 20 residues. Germline values: CDR1 SGHVS, CDR2 FQNEAQ. CDR3 amino acids: CASSLAGGGLTITLRSEQYF. DNA of the CDR3: TGTGCCAGCAGCTTAGCGGGAGGGGGCCTAACGATAACCTTGAGAAGTGAGCAGTACTTC.

The chain recombines TRBV12-3 or TRBV12-4 with TRBJ2-3; TRBD2 matches 13 bases. This CDR3 is 20 amino acids long. The ends lost 0 bases at V and 2 bases at J; junction bases unmatched: 11. CDR3 nucleotide sequence: TGTGCCAGCAGTTTAGCGCTGGGGACTAGCGGGATCTCGCCCACAGATACGCAGTATTTT. This sequence encodes CASSLALGTSGISPTDTQYF.

This clonotype was seen more than once but under ten times. The V gene is TRBV28, the J gene TRBJ2-7; 9 bases match TRBD1. The J segment lost 2 bases and the V segment lost 4 bases, leaving 3 bases of the junction unmatched. This CDR3 is 14 amino acids long. Per the germline V gene, CDR1 is MDHEN and CDR2 is SYDVKM. CDR3 loop: CASSSTGGTYEQYF. CDR3 coding DNA: TGTGCCAGCAGTTCGACAGGGGGGACCTACGAGCAGTACTTC.

This chain uses TRBV7-6 with TRBJ2-5, with TRBD2 matching 12 bases. CDR1 SGHVS and CDR2 FNYEAQ come from the germline V gene. V shed 1 base and J 11 bases; nucleotides not matched to a gene: 11. The CDR3 loop spans 16 amino acids. This CDR3 reads CASSLETSGGMAEQYF. In DNA form, the CDR3 reads TGTGCCAGCAGCTTAGAGACTAGCGGGGGAATGGCTGAGCAGTACTTC.

The CDR3 is CASSTSYRGDYNEQFF. For the CDR3, the DNA is TGTGCCAGCAGCACATCATACCGGGGGGATTACAATGAGCAGTTCTTC. V usage is TRBV7-9 and J usage is TRBJ2-1; 7 nucleotides align to TRBD2. Germline values: CDR1 SEHNR, CDR2 FQNEAQ (reference sequence). This CDR3 region has 16 residues. Trimming removed 5 bases from V and 4 bases from J; junction bases left unmatched: 11.

This clonotype was counted between two and nine times. The CDR3 spells CSVEGPRGGDTQYF. In nucleotides, the CDR3 is TGCAGCGTTGAAGGTCCGCGAGGGGGAGATACGCAGTATTTT. The chain links TRBV29-1 to TRBJ2-3; a weak D match, TRBD1 (6 bases). V was pared by 1 base and J by 5 bases, with 13 bases between. The length of the CDR3 is 14 residues. The germline V gene has CDR1 SQVTM and CDR2 ANQGSEA.

There are a few counts of this clonotype. The chain joins TRBV28 to TRBJ2-5, with TRBD2 identical over 9 bases. The V and J ends lost 6 bases and 11 bases, in that order; junction bases with no gene match: 16. The CDR3 loop spans 15 amino acids. From germline, CDR1 is MDHEN and CDR2 SYDVKM. CDR3 in amino acids: CASSLAGGAYEFQYF. For the CDR3, the DNA is TGTGCCAGCAGCCTTGCGGGAGGGGCCTACGAGTTTCAGTACTTC. Based on the CDR3 plus reference TRBV28 and TRBJ2-5, the full variable domain is DVKVTQSSRYLVKRTGEKVFLECVQDMDHENMFWYRQDPGLGLRLIYFSYDVKMKEKGDIPEGYSVSREKKERFSLILESASTNQTSMYLCASSLAGGAYEFQYFGPGTRLLVL.

The CDR3 coding sequence is TGTGCCAGCAGCTTAGAGCTACAGGGTCCCCAGCATTTT. Protein: CASSLELQGPQHF. The rearrangement links TRBV7-2 to TRBJ1-5, with a tentative D call TRBD1 (6 bases). V lost 1 base, J lost 10 bases, and 11 bases lay in between. CDR1 is SGHTA and CDR2 is FQGNSA in the germline V gene. The CDR3 is 13 residues long.

This clonotype occurred a few times. This chain uses TRBV20-1 with TRBJ2-7; D perhaps matches TRBD2 (6 bases). The CDR3 extends over 13 amino acids. Germline V lookup: CDR1 DFQATT, CDR2 SNEGSKA (reference sequence). Trimming cost V 3 bases and J 3 bases, with 12 bases left between them. In nucleotides, the CDR3 is TGCAGTGCTAGCGGGAGAGGGTACTACGAGCAGTACTTC. Protein product: CSASGRGYYEQYF.

The rearrangement uses TRBV20-1 and TRBJ2-1; no clear D gene. The length of the CDR3 is 15 residues. In germline, CDR1 is DFQATT, CDR2 SNEGSKA (reference sequence). V was pared by 3 bases and J by 4 bases, with 16 bases between. This CDR3 is CSASRAVDPYNEQFF. For the CDR3, the DNA is TGCAGTGCTAGCCGCGCCGTAGACCCGTACAATGAGCAGTTCTTC.

This clonotype showed up just a few times. The junction shows a germline mismatch at one end, possibly a read error. The chain has TRBV7-3 and TRBJ2-7; TRBD1 agrees at 8 bases. Germline CDR1 is SGHTA and CDR2 is FQGTGA. This CDR3 comprises 14 residues. The CDR3 reads CASSQDRGSHEQYF. CDR3 sequence (DNA): TGTGCCAGCAGTCAAGACAGGGGCTCCCACGAGCAGTACTTC.

The V and J genes are TRBV6-6 and TRBJ2-1; no definite D call. The CDR3 is 17 residues long. V lost 2 bases, J lost 4 bases, and 18 bases lay in between. In germline, CDR1 is MNHNY, CDR2 SVGAGI (reference sequence). The CDR3 DNA follows: TGTGCCAGCAGTTACAGCCTTGTGGGCCAGGTTTACAATGAGCAGTTCTTC. Its protein is CASSYSLVGQVYNEQFF.

This clonotype has a handful of counts. The rearrangement joins TRBV5-1 to TRBJ1-5; D is undetermined. The CDR3 is 13 amino acids. The V end was cut by 1 base, the J end by 8 bases, with 10 bases between. The germline V gene encodes CDR1 SGHRS and CDR2 YFSETQ. CDR3 sequence: CASSLTGTEPQHF. DNA of the CDR3: TGCGCCAGCAGCTTGACGGGTACGGAGCCCCAGCATTTT.

The V gene is TRBV6-6, the J gene TRBJ2-1; D might be TRBD2 (5 bases). The CDR3 has 11 amino acids. Trimming cost V 2 bases and J 9 bases, with 5 bases left between them. Germline V gene sequence: CDR1 MNHNY, CDR2 SVGAGI (reference sequence). For the CDR3, the DNA is TGTGCCAGCAGTTACGGGAGTGAGCAGTTCTTC. Translating gives CASSYGSEQFF.

The chain combines TRBV15 with TRBJ2-7, with TRBD1 matching 8 bases. V gave up 3 bases and J gave up 7 bases; unmatched junction bases: 11. The CDR3 sequence is 15 residues long. CDR1 and CDR2 from the germline V gene are LNHNV and YYDKDF (reference sequence). CDR3 sequence: CATSSPDRDFNEQYF. Written as DNA, the CDR3 is TGTGCCACCAGCAGCCCGGACAGGGATTTCAATGAGCAGTACTTC.

This clonotype was seen more than once but under ten times. A much larger clone sits a single nucleotide away, making a read error possible. The V gene is TRBV28, the J gene TRBJ2-7; the D is unclear. The CDR3 has 14 residues. The V end lost 5 bases, the J end lost 2 bases, and 13 bases lay between the germline ends. CDR1 is MDHEN, CDR2 SYDVKM, per germline. For the CDR3, the DNA is TGTGCCAGCAGTGTGGTAACCTACCCCTACGAGCAGTACTTC. It is translated as CASSVVTYPYEQYF.

The chain is built from TRBV10-3 and TRBJ2-5; D remains ambiguous. V lost 2 bases and J 11 bases, leaving 15 bases between the germline ends. The CDR3 loop spans 13 amino acids. CDR1 and CDR2 from the germline V gene are ENHRY and SYGVKD. CDR3 DNA: TGTGCCATCAGTGAGAGCAGTATGGATGAGCAGTACTTC. Translating gives CAISESSMDEQYF.

The chain combines TRBV7-9 with TRBJ2-1; D may correspond to TRBD1 or TRBD2 (6 bases each). Germline V CDR1 and CDR2: SEHNR, FQNEAQ (reference sequence). This CDR3 is built from 16 residues. Trimming removed 9 bases at V and 3 bases at J, with 21 bases between. The CDR3 nucleotides read TGTGCCAGTATCCTAGGGGGGCTAGCGTACTACAATGAGCAGTTCTTC. Residues: CASILGGLAYYNEQFF.